The text below deals with one TCR beta chain. Its antigen is unknown. This sample was taken from a study of CD8+ T cells in alopecia areata. The overall study: The protocol delivered tofacitinib for 6 to 18 months, then withdrew it for 6 months.

RNA was extracted and reverse transcribed into cDNA as the sequencing template. Assay used: immunoSEQ multiplex PCR; TCRdb lists only in-frame clones, some missing. Of more than 150,000 clones detected, 59% appear once; the ten largest clones hold roughly 14%. CDR3 length equals 16 residues. V was pared by 4 bases and J by 3 bases, with 22 bases between. Germline CDR1 is GTSNPN and CDR2 is SVGIG (reference sequence). Whole-study results and caveats: Higher clonality and more expanded CD8+ clones appeared in lesional than normal scalp.

This material consisted of CD4+ T cells sorted from blood, taken at week 0. V and J are TRBV30 and TRBJ2-7; maybe TRBD2 (5 bases). The TCR was taken from a human donor with alopecia areata. The CDR3 nucleotides are TGTGCCTGGAACTACGGCGGCGGAGGAACGAACTACGAGCAGTACTTC. It specifies CAWNYGGGGTNYEQYF.